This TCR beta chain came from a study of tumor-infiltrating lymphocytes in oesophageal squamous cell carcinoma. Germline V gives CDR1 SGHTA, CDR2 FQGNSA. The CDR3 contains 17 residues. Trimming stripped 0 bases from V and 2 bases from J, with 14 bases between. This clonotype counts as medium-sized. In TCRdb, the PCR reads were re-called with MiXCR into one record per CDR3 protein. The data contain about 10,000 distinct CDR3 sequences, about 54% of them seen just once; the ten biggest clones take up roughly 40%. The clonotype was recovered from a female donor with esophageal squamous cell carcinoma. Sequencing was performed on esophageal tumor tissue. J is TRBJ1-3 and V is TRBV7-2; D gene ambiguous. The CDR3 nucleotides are TGTGCCAGCAGCTTAGCGCCACGGACTCAAACTGGAAACACCATATATTTT. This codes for CASSLAPRTQTGNTIYF.